The 5 T cell receptor beta chains in this list originate from one sample, sequenced in a study of brain T cells in children with intractable seizures. Some clones are missing from TCRdb's copy, which holds only in-frame ones; the method was immunoSEQ multiplex PCR. The data show roughly 120,000 clones, with 90% to 95% seen just once and 3.8% held by the top ten. This material consisted of peripheral blood, taken at surgery. These receptors all stem from a boy less than two years old with hemimegalencephaly and intractable seizures.

This rearrangement joins TRBV7-2 to TRBJ2-7; D remains ambiguous. Germline values: CDR1 SGHTA, CDR2 FQGNSA. The CDR3 extends over 15 amino acids. Trimming pared 1 base from V and 0 bases from J, leaving 10 bases between. The CDR3 DNA reads as TGTGCCAGCAGCTTAGACCCCGGAAGCTCCTACGAGCAGTACTTC. Protein product: CASSLDPGSSYEQYF.

The genes are TRBV7-9 and TRBJ1-2; D is undetermined. This CDR3 has 13 residues. Germline V gives CDR1 SEHNR, CDR2 FQNEAQ (reference sequence). The V and J ends lost 5 bases and 4 bases respectively, with 11 bases between them. DNA of the CDR3: TGTGCCAGCAGCCAAACAGAGAGCTATGGCTACACCTTC. Its translation: CASSQTESYGYTF.

The chain recombines TRBV14 with TRBJ2-7; D not resolved. The CDR3 is 12 amino acids. In germline, CDR1 is SGHDN, CDR2 FVKESK. Trimming left V 0 bases short and J 10 bases short, with 10 bases between. The CDR3, as DNA: TGTGCCAGCAGCCAAGAGTTCGCAGTCCAGTACTTC. It yields the protein CASSQEFAVQYF.

The chain uses TRBV5-4 and TRBJ2-3, with D possibly TRBD2 on 6 matching bases. The CDR3 covers 17 residues. V was shortened by 0 bases and J by 1 base, with 15 bases between the two germline ends. Germline CDR1 reads SGHNT; CDR2 reads YYREEE (reference sequence). The CDR3 spells CASSLVAAGSGTDTQYF. As DNA, the CDR3 is TGTGCCAGCAGCTTGGTTGCGGCGGGGTCGGGCACAGATACGCAGTATTTT.

The chain couples TRBV4-3 to TRBJ2-6, with 8 bases fitting TRBD1. V lost 0 bases, J lost 2 bases, and 9 bases stayed unmatched. The CDR3 runs 19 residues. Germline V gives CDR1 LGHNA, CDR2 YSLEER. This CDR3 is CASSQEGRGRGPGANVLTF. For the CDR3, the DNA is TGCGCCAGCAGCCAAGAGGGGAGAGGCAGGGGGCCTGGGGCCAACGTCCTGACTTTC.